The entry below describes one T cell receptor (beta chain). Its antigen is currently unknown. This sample's treatment: roughly 11-day PBMC culture with coronavirus spike peptide pools or control peptides (ViraFEST assay). This specimen comes from a study of vaccination and CD4 T cells after COVID-19. The wider study: Nasal swab PCR detected SARS-CoV-2 in convalescent patients; about 9 had mild disease, one severe.

Germline CDR1 MNHEY, CDR2 SMNVEV (reference sequence). With 3 bases removed from V and 9 bases from J, the gap between germline ends came to 17 bases. This CDR3 comprises 14 residues. The Oncomine TCR Beta short-read assay was applied to DNA of cultured CD4+ T cells. CD4+ T cells were cultured, and genomic DNA was extracted from them. TCRdb analysed the PCR reads with MiXCR anew, one entry per CDR3 protein. Of nearly 11,000 distinct CDR3 sequences listed, approximately 70% were seen once; the top ten hold over 9.5%. The sample taken for sequencing was CD4+ T cells from blood, cultured in vitro. The TCR originated in a human donor who had recovered from COVID-19. This chain uses TRBV27 with TRBJ2-5; D perhaps matches TRBD2 (5 bases). CDR3 DNA: TGTGCCAGCAGTTTGCGCCTCGTGAACGGGGCCCAGTACTTC. Translation: CASSLRLVNGAQYF.